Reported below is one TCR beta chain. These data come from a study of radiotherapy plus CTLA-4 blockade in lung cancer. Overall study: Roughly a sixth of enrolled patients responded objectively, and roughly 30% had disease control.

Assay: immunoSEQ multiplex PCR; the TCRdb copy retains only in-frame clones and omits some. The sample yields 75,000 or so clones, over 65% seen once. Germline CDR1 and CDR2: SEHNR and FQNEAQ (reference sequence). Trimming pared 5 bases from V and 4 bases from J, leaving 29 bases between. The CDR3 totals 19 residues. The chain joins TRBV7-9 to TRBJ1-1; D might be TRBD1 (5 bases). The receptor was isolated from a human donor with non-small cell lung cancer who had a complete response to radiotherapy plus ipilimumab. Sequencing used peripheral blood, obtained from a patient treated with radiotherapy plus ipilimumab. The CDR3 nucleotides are TGTGCCAGCAGCAGGGATAGAAACTATGTGGGACCAGGAATCACTGAAGCTTTCTTT. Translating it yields CASSRDRNYVGPGITEAFF.